This T cell receptor (beta chain) was profiled in a study of control samples from healthy donors and cancer patients. The CDR3 is 15 amino acids. Between the trimmed V and J ends, which lost 5 bases and 6 bases, there was a span of 16 bases. Germline values: CDR1 LNHDA, CDR2 SQIVND (reference sequence). The data were produced by immunoSEQ multiplex PCR, yet TCRdb's version contains in-frame clones alone and is incomplete. The sample consists of about 92,000 clones, approximately 78% of them appearing once. Sequencing was done on a sample of blood. The chain couples TRBV19 to TRBJ2-2; possibly TRBD2 for D (5 bases). This clonotype was sampled from a woman aged 60-75 years in good health. CDR3 nucleotides: TGTGCCAGTAGTTCTCTAGCAGTAGTCTCCGGGGAGCTGTTTTTT. It is translated as CASSSLAVVSGELFF.